One and the same sample provided the 23 T cell receptor beta chains below, sequenced in a study of blood T cells in healthy people across ages. A sample-barcoded 5' primer and a J-beta primer mix were used in a second PCR of roughly 6 to 11 cycles. TCRdb passed the 5' RACE reads through MiXCR, listing each CDR3 protein once. The sample lists about 730,000 distinct CDR3 sequences, approximately 43% occurring once. Sequencing was performed on blood. All receptors come from a woman aged 55-75 years in good health.

This chain links TRBV24-1 with TRBJ2-7; 10 bases line up with TRBD2. J lost 1 base, V lost 12 bases, and 11 bases had no gene match. CDR3 length: 15 amino acids. CDR1 and CDR2 (germline): KGHDR, SFDVKD. The CDR3 region is CAPSEEREGSYEQYF. As DNA, the CDR3 is TGTGCCCCAAGCGAGGAGCGGGAGGGGTCCTACGAGCAGTACTTC.

CDR3 in DNA: TGCAGTGTTCTAAGGCCCTCGGGACTAGCCTATGAGCAGTTCTTC. It translates to CSVLRPSGLAYEQFF. The chain couples TRBV20-1 to TRBJ2-1; 9 nucleotides agree with TRBD2. The CDR3 is 15 amino acids. Germline lookup yields CDR1 DFQATT and CDR2 SNEGSKA (reference sequence). With V trimmed by 7 bases and J by 8 bases, 15 bases remained unmatched.

This clonotype was seen a handful of times. The genes are TRBV29-1 and TRBJ1-1; D is undetermined. The CDR3 is 13 residues long. V shed 3 bases and J shed 0 bases, with 8 bases lying between them. Germline CDR1 reads SQVTM; CDR2 reads ANQGSEA. The CDR3 sequence is CSVEGSMNTEAFF. DNA of the CDR3: TGCAGCGTTGAGGGCAGCATGAACACTGAAGCTTTCTTT.

This clonotype has just a few counts. The chain carries TRBV20-1 and TRBJ1-5; 7 bases align to TRBD1. Germline CDR1 is DFQATT and CDR2 is SNEGSKA (reference sequence). The CDR3 length is 15 residues. V dropped 1 base and J dropped 6; count of bases not matched to a gene: 9. The CDR3 reads CSARAPGQAAQPQHF. CDR3 nucleotide sequence: TGCAGTGCTAGAGCCCCAGGACAGGCCGCTCAGCCCCAGCATTTT.

The sample holds a few counts of this clonotype. The V gene is TRBV7-9, the J gene TRBJ2-1; the D is unclear. The CDR3 contains 13 residues. Germline CDR1 is SEHNR and CDR2 is FQNEAQ (reference sequence). Trimming shortened V by 0 bases and J by 7 bases, and 7 bases separated the two germline ends. In DNA, the CDR3 is TGTGCCAGCAGCTTAGCCCTAGATAATGAGCAGTTCTTC. Its translation: CASSLALDNEQFF.

J is TRBJ2-6 and V is TRBV7-2, with D tentatively TRBD1 or TRBD2 (5 bases each). V was cut by 6 bases and J by 2 bases, with 14 bases left in between. CDR3 size: 16 residues. CDR1 and CDR2 from the germline V gene are SGHTA and FQGNSA. The CDR3 DNA sequence: TGTGCCAGCAGGGACTTTGGGGGAACTGGGGCCAACGTCCTGACTTTC. It translates to CASRDFGGTGANVLTF. The full variable domain, its missing parts supplied by reference TRBV7-2 and TRBJ2-6, is GAGVSQSPSNKVTEKGKDVELRCDPISGHTALYWYRQSLGQGLEFLIYFQGNSAPDKSGLPSDRFSAERTGGSVSTLTIQRTQQEDSAVYLCASRDFGGTGANVLTFGAGSRLTVL.

The V and J genes are TRBV4-2 and TRBJ2-7; D is perhaps TRBD1 (5 bases). The CDR3 spans 19 residues. Germline assignment: CDR1 LGHNA and CDR2 YNFKEQ. Trimming shortened V by 1 base and J by 0 bases, and 22 bases separated the two germline ends. CDR3 sequence (DNA): TGTGCCAGCAGCCAAGTAGAGAGTTTTATAAGGGGCTCCTCCTACGAGCAGTACTTC. This codes for CASSQVESFIRGSSYEQYF.

V and J are TRBV2 and TRBJ2-7, with D unclear. The DNA matches TRBJ2-5 better at its end, which makes the J call doubtful. The CDR3 extends over 13 amino acids. Germline V gene data show CDR1 as SNHLY and CDR2 as FYNNEI. This chain's CDR3 is CASSQTVPETQYF. CDR3 sequence (DNA): TGTGCCAGCAGCCAAACTGTTCCGGAGACCCAGTACTTC.

This clonotype was seen repeatedly, ten times or more. The chain is built from TRBV7-9 and TRBJ2-1; D is ambiguous. Per the germline V gene, CDR1 is SEHNR and CDR2 is FQNEAQ (reference sequence). Trimming removed 7 bases at V and 4 bases at J, with 14 bases between. CDR3 length: 14 amino acids. In DNA, the CDR3 is TGTGCCAGCATCCTAACTGGGAATTACAATGAGCAGTTCTTC. Protein: CASILTGNYNEQFF.

A single count supports this clonotype. A junction end diverges from the germline sequence, so it may reflect a read error. The chain links TRBV7-9 to TRBJ2-1; no clear D gene. This CDR3 contains 12 residues. CDR1 and CDR2 from the germline V gene are SEHNR and FQNEAQ (reference sequence). The CDR3 DNA follows: TGTGCCGGCAGCGTTAAGAGGAATGAGCAGTTCTTC. Its translation: CAGSVKRNEQFF.

This clonotype has more than one count but fewer than ten. The rearrangement uses TRBV5-1 and TRBJ2-3; 11 nucleotides align to TRBD1. Germline CDR1 SGHRS, CDR2 YFSETQ. The CDR3 has 15 residues. V lost 4 bases to trimming and J lost 5 bases; unmatched junction nucleotides: 6. CDR3: CASSQPDRGQDTQYF. The CDR3 nucleotides are TGCGCCAGCAGCCAGCCGGACAGGGGGCAAGATACGCAGTATTTT.

This sequence joins TRBV2 and TRBJ2-1; D is undetermined. The V end lost 5 bases, the J end lost 7 bases, and 21 bases lay between the germline ends. This CDR3 is 16 amino acids long. Germline V lookup: CDR1 SNHLY, CDR2 FYNNEI. The CDR3 is CASSLYRTAEMNEQFF. CDR3 DNA: TGTGCCAGCAGTCTTTACCGAACCGCCGAAATGAATGAGCAGTTCTTC.

In this sample, this clonotype turned up a few times. The chain has TRBV14 and TRBJ2-5; 10 positions agree with TRBD2. Germline V gives CDR1 SGHDN, CDR2 FVKESK. After removal of 3 bases from V and 2 bases from J, the junction contained 6 bases not matched to a gene. This CDR3 has 16 residues. In DNA, the CDR3 is TGTGCCAGCAGCCACGGCGGACTAGCGGCACAAGAGACCCAGTACTTC. Translation gives CASSHGGLAAQETQYF.

This clonotype appeared a few times. The chain uses TRBV7-3 and TRBJ2-3; 10 positions agree with TRBD2. Germline trimming cut 5 bases from V and 1 base from J; bases unmatched to any gene: 6. The CDR3 sequence is 16 residues long. The germline V gene has CDR1 SGHTA and CDR2 FQGTGA. The CDR3 sequence: CASSPRLAGGTDTQYF. The CDR3 coding sequence is TGTGCCAGCAGCCCGCGGCTAGCGGGGGGCACAGATACGCAGTATTTT.

This clonotype was observed a handful of times. The genes are TRBV29-1 and TRBJ2-7; 12 bases fit TRBD2. The CDR3 has 13 residues. Losses at the gene ends were 2 bases for V and 8 bases for J; bases not matched to a gene: 4. Germline V gene lookup returns CDR1 SQVTM and CDR2 ANQGSEA. The CDR3 sequence is CSVELAGGPQQYF. The CDR3 region has the DNA TGCAGCGTTGAACTAGCGGGGGGGCCGCAGCAGTACTTC.

The chain links TRBV28 to TRBJ2-4, with D perhaps being TRBD1 or TRBD2 (7 bases each). The CDR3 has 14 amino acids. Germline CDR1 and CDR2: MDHEN and SYDVKM. The V end lost 5 bases, the J end lost 6 bases, and 14 bases lay between the germline ends. The CDR3 loop is CASSNRGGGNIQYF. CDR3 sequence (DNA): TGTGCCAGCAGTAACAGGGGAGGGGGAAACATTCAGTACTTC.

Regarding this clonotype: The junction departs from germline at one end; a sequencing error may be responsible. This chain links TRBV15 with TRBJ2-1; D might be TRBD2 (6 bases). The CDR3 spans 17 residues. Germline CDR1 LNHNV, CDR2 YYDKDF (reference sequence). The CDR3 DNA follows: TGTGCCACCAGCAGAGATGCTGGGACTGCCTCCTACAATGGGCAGTTCTTC. It encodes CATSRDAGTASYNGQFF.

This clonotype was seen a few times. The chain recombines TRBV5-1 with TRBJ2-5; 10 positions agree with TRBD2. Trimming at V came to 3 bases and at J to 2 bases, leaving 10 bases not matched to a gene. CDR1 is SGHRS and CDR2 is YFSETQ in the germline V gene. This CDR3 region has 17 residues. CDR3 amino acids: CASSSGELAGHQETQYF. CDR3 sequence (DNA): TGCGCCAGCAGCTCCGGAGAACTAGCGGGACATCAAGAGACCCAGTACTTC.

The chain joins TRBV29-1 to TRBJ2-3; D may be TRBD2 (5 bases). Germline CDR1 reads SQVTM; CDR2 reads ANQGSEA. Between the trimmed V and J ends, which lost 2 bases and 2 bases, there was a span of 20 bases. The CDR3 totals 17 residues. CDR3 DNA: TGCAGCGTTGAACCCTCGAGATCGGGGTCTCCCACAGATACGCAGTATTTT. Translation: CSVEPSRSGSPTDTQYF.

The chain employs TRBV29-1 and TRBJ2-7; D gene uncertain. V was trimmed by 3 bases and J by 2 bases, leaving 5 bases between them. This CDR3 comprises 11 residues. The germline V gene has CDR1 SQVTM and CDR2 ANQGSEA. For the CDR3, the DNA is TGCAGCGTTGACGAGGCCTACGAGCAGTACTTC. Its translation: CSVDEAYEQYF.

The rearrangement uses TRBV29-1 and TRBJ1-1; 7 bases align to TRBD1. Germline values: CDR1 SQVTM, CDR2 ANQGSEA. V lost 5 bases to trimming and J lost 4 bases; unmatched junction nucleotides: 4. The CDR3 has 12 residues. CDR3 nucleotide sequence: TGCAGCGTTCAACAGGGGCCCACTGAAGCTTTCTTT. It encodes CSVQQGPTEAFF.

Only a few counts were recorded for this clonotype. V and J are TRBV12-3 or TRBV12-4 and TRBJ2-4, with D possibly TRBD2 on 6 matching bases. This CDR3 has 15 amino acids. The V end lost 5 bases, the J end lost 1 base, and 12 bases lay between the germline ends. In nucleotides, the CDR3 is TGTGCCAGCAGTGACGGGGGTATCGCCAAAAACATTCAGTACTTC. Translation gives CASSDGGIAKNIQYF.

This chain joins TRBV25-1 and TRBJ2-7, with TRBD1 identical over 7 bases. This CDR3 spans 15 amino acids. The J segment lost 2 bases and the V segment lost 6 bases, leaving 10 bases of the junction unmatched. CDR1 and CDR2 from the germline V gene are MGHDK and SYGVNS. Here the CDR3 DNA reads TGTGCCAGCAGCTCTGACAGGGTATACCCCTACGAGCAGTACTTC. It encodes CASSSDRVYPYEQYF.